The rows below give T cell receptor beta chains drawn from one sample of a study of CD8+ T cells in alopecia areata. Only in-frame clones appear in the TCRdb table, and some are missing; sequencing was by immunoSEQ multiplex PCR. Of roughly 120,000 clones detected, 50% to 75% appear once; the ten largest clones hold approximately 29%. This specimen was CD8+ T cells sorted from blood, taken at week 4, from a patient treated with tofacitinib. These receptors were collected from a human donor with alopecia areata. Each CDR3 is given with its conserved first and last residue. The order of the fields is D gene, clone size, J gene, V gene, CDR3 DNA, CDR3 protein. A D gene is named only where the DNA matches it firmly. The size entry is marked missing in some rows and otherwise reads once, few, many or a size class.

d_gene: -; abundance: few; j_gene: TRBJ1-2; v_gene: TRBV29-1; CDR3nt: TGCAGCGATAGACAGGTAGCTAACTATGGCTACACCTTC; CDR3aa: CSDRQVANYGYTF
d_gene: -; abundance: -; j_gene: TRBJ2-5; v_gene: TRBV9; CDR3nt: TGTGCCAGCAGCGCCTCATCCGGTGGGGGAATAGAGACCCAGTACTTC; CDR3aa: CASSASSGGGIETQYF
d_gene: -; abundance: -; j_gene: TRBJ1-2; v_gene: TRBV9; CDR3nt: TGTGCCAGCAGCTCCGACTATGGCTACACCTTC; CDR3aa: CASSSDYGYTF
d_gene: -; abundance: few; j_gene: TRBJ1-4; v_gene: TRBV29-1; CDR3nt: TGCAGCGTTGAAGCCGGGATCAATGAAAAACTGTTTTTT; CDR3aa: CSVEAGINEKLFF
d_gene: -; abundance: -; j_gene: TRBJ2-7; v_gene: TRBV4-2; CDR3nt: TGTGCCAGCAGCCAAGCGTACGAGCAGTACTTC; CDR3aa: CASSQAYEQYF
d_gene: -; abundance: -; j_gene: TRBJ1-2; v_gene: TRBV30; CDR3nt: TGTGCCTGGGATGTAGGGAACTATGGCTACACCTTC; CDR3aa: CAWDVGNYGYTF
d_gene: TRBD1; abundance: few; j_gene: TRBJ1-1; v_gene: TRBV7-9; CDR3nt: TGTGCCAGCAGCCCCCCAGGACAGGGATCCAACACTGAAGCTTTCTTT; CDR3aa: CASSPPGQGSNTEAFF
d_gene: -; abundance: -; j_gene: TRBJ2-5; v_gene: TRBV13; CDR3nt: TGTGCCAGCAGTCCAATTACAGGGAGAGAATCAGAGACCCAGTACTTC; CDR3aa: CASSPITGRESETQYF
d_gene: -; abundance: few; j_gene: TRBJ1-2; v_gene: TRBV29-1; CDR3nt: TGCAGCGTTCCGCTGGACAGCACATATGGCTACACCTTC; CDR3aa: CSVPLDSTYGYTF
d_gene: -; abundance: -; j_gene: TRBJ2-7; v_gene: TRBV29-1; CDR3nt: TGCAGCGTTGAAGATCTTAGGGGGGGCGAGCAGTACTTC; CDR3aa: CSVEDLRGGEQYF
d_gene: TRBD1; abundance: few; j_gene: TRBJ2-5; v_gene: TRBV10-3; CDR3nt: TGTGCCATCAGTGAGTCAGAGATGGGACAGGGGTCCTTCCAAGAGACCCAGTACTTC; CDR3aa: CAISESEMGQGSFQETQYF
d_gene: TRBD2; abundance: -; j_gene: TRBJ2-7; v_gene: TRBV4-1; CDR3nt: TGCGCCAGCAGCCAAGATGGGGAGCGGGGGGGTTACGAGCAGTACTTC; CDR3aa: CASSQDGERGGYEQYF
d_gene: -; abundance: -; j_gene: TRBJ2-5; v_gene: TRBV4-3; CDR3nt: TGCGCCAGCAGCCAAGATACAGGGCCGCTCCAAGAGACCCAGTACTTC; CDR3aa: CASSQDTGPLQETQYF
d_gene: -; abundance: -; j_gene: TRBJ2-3; v_gene: TRBV27; CDR3nt: TGTGCCAGCAGTCCCTTACGGAGCACAGATACGCAGTATTTT; CDR3aa: CASSPLRSTDTQYF
d_gene: -; abundance: few; j_gene: TRBJ2-4; v_gene: TRBV7-9; CDR3nt: TGTGCCAGCAGCCAGAGGACAGAAAACATTCAGTACTTC; CDR3aa: CASSQRTENIQYF
d_gene: -; abundance: once; j_gene: TRBJ1-3; v_gene: TRBV30; CDR3nt: TGTGCCTGGAATGGGGCTGGAAACACCATATATTTT; CDR3aa: CAWNGAGNTIYF
d_gene: TRBD2; abundance: many; j_gene: TRBJ2-1; v_gene: TRBV15; CDR3nt: TGTGCCACCAGCAGAGATCCGGCTAGCGGGGACAATGAGCAGTTCTTC; CDR3aa: CATSRDPASGDNEQFF
d_gene: -; abundance: -; j_gene: TRBJ1-5; v_gene: TRBV19; CDR3nt: TGTGCCAGTACTAACACCTTAGGGGTTCGACAGCCCCAGCATTTT; CDR3aa: CASTNTLGVRQPQHF
d_gene: -; abundance: -; j_gene: TRBJ2-5; v_gene: TRBV23-1; CDR3nt: TGCGCCAGCAGTCAATCCCGCCGGCCCCAAGAGACCCAGTACTTC; CDR3aa: CASSQSRRPQETQYF
d_gene: TRBD1; abundance: -; j_gene: TRBJ2-7; v_gene: TRBV4-3; CDR3nt: TGCGCCAGCAGCCGCACCGCGTCAGGGGGCTACGAGCAGTACTTC; CDR3aa: CASSRTASGGYEQYF
d_gene: -; abundance: -; j_gene: TRBJ2-7; v_gene: TRBV7-9; CDR3nt: TGTGCCAGCAGCTTAAATCAGTTCGTACACTTC; CDR3aa: CASSLNQFVHF
d_gene: -; abundance: few; j_gene: TRBJ1-5; v_gene: TRBV13; CDR3nt: TGTGCCAGCAGCTTGGCGGGGGGCAATCAGCCCCAGCATTTT; CDR3aa: CASSLAGGNQPQHF
d_gene: -; abundance: -; j_gene: TRBJ2-1; v_gene: TRBV29-1; CDR3nt: TGCAGCGTTGGTTGGGGCGCGAGCAATGAGCAGTTCTTC; CDR3aa: CSVGWGASNEQFF
d_gene: TRBD1; abundance: -; j_gene: TRBJ2-7; v_gene: TRBV29-1; CDR3nt: TGCAGCGGACTCGGGACAGCTTCCTACGAGCAGTACTTC; CDR3aa: CSGLGTASYEQYF
d_gene: TRBD1; abundance: -; j_gene: TRBJ1-2; v_gene: TRBV7-9; CDR3nt: TGTGCCAGCAGCTTTACCAGGACAGGGAACTATGGCTACACCTTC; CDR3aa: CASSFTRTGNYGYTF
d_gene: -; abundance: -; j_gene: TRBJ2-3; v_gene: TRBV25-1; CDR3nt: TGTGCCAGCAGTGTGTTAGCAGATACGCAGTATTTT; CDR3aa: CASSVLADTQYF
d_gene: TRBD1; abundance: -; j_gene: TRBJ2-7; v_gene: TRBV7-9; CDR3nt: TGTGCCAGCAGCTCCAGCGGACAGGGCTACGAGCAGTACTTC; CDR3aa: CASSSSGQGYEQYF
d_gene: TRBD2; abundance: -; j_gene: TRBJ2-2; v_gene: TRBV6-4; CDR3nt: TGTGCCAGCAGTGACTCGAGCGGGGGGCAAGCCGGGGAGCTGTTTTTT; CDR3aa: CASSDSSGGQAGELFF
d_gene: -; abundance: -; j_gene: TRBJ1-5; v_gene: TRBV5-6; CDR3nt: TGTGCCAGCAGCCGAGGACCGATGGACCAGCCCCAGCATTTT; CDR3aa: CASSRGPMDQPQHF
d_gene: -; abundance: -; j_gene: TRBJ2-5; v_gene: TRBV15; CDR3nt: TGTGCCACACAGGCGAGGGAAGAGACCCAGTACTTC; CDR3aa: CATQAREETQYF
d_gene: -; abundance: -; j_gene: TRBJ1-1; v_gene: TRBV5-6; CDR3nt: TGTGCCAGCAACGTCTTGAGAGAGAACACTGAAGCTTTCTTT; CDR3aa: CASNVLRENTEAFF
d_gene: TRBD2; abundance: few; j_gene: TRBJ2-7; v_gene: TRBV7-2; CDR3nt: TGTGCCAGCAGCGAGACGGTTGGACTAGCCTACGAGCAGTACTTC; CDR3aa: CASSETVGLAYEQYF
d_gene: -; abundance: -; j_gene: TRBJ1-5; v_gene: TRBV10-3; CDR3nt: TGTGCCATCGCTGCGGAGCCTGCCGTCAATCAGCCCCAGCATTTT; CDR3aa: CAIAAEPAVNQPQHF
d_gene: -; abundance: -; j_gene: TRBJ2-7; v_gene: TRBV23-1; CDR3nt: TGCGCCAGCAGTCAAAGTGTCGGTCCAGGGCAGTACTTC; CDR3aa: CASSQSVGPGQYF
d_gene: TRBD2; abundance: -; j_gene: TRBJ2-1; v_gene: TRBV5-1; CDR3nt: TGCGCCAGCAGCTCCCAGACTAGCGGGGGTTACAATGAGCAGTTCTTC; CDR3aa: CASSSQTSGGYNEQFF
d_gene: TRBD1; abundance: few; j_gene: TRBJ1-2; v_gene: TRBV5-1; CDR3nt: TGCGCCAGCAGCATAACCGGGACAGAGGTTAACTATGGCTACACCTTC; CDR3aa: CASSITGTEVNYGYTF
d_gene: -; abundance: once; j_gene: TRBJ2-7; v_gene: TRBV29-1; CDR3nt: TGCAGCGTATCGGACGGCTACGAGCAGTACTTC; CDR3aa: CSVSDGYEQYF
d_gene: -; abundance: few; j_gene: TRBJ1-1; v_gene: TRBV29-1; CDR3nt: TGCAGCGTTGCGGACACGAACACTGAAGCTTTCTTT; CDR3aa: CSVADTNTEAFF
d_gene: -; abundance: few; j_gene: TRBJ2-6; v_gene: TRBV11-2; CDR3nt: TGTGCCAGCGCTGATGGGGCTGGGGCCAACGTCCTGACTTTC; CDR3aa: CASADGAGANVLTF
d_gene: -; abundance: -; j_gene: TRBJ2-7; v_gene: TRBV4-3; CDR3nt: TGCGCCAGCAGCCAAGATTTCGACATCTCCTACGAGCAGTACTTC; CDR3aa: CASSQDFDISYEQYF
d_gene: TRBD1; abundance: -; j_gene: TRBJ2-7; v_gene: TRBV25-1; CDR3nt: TGTGCCAGCAGTGAAGATGGGACAGACGAGCAGTACTTC; CDR3aa: CASSEDGTDEQYF